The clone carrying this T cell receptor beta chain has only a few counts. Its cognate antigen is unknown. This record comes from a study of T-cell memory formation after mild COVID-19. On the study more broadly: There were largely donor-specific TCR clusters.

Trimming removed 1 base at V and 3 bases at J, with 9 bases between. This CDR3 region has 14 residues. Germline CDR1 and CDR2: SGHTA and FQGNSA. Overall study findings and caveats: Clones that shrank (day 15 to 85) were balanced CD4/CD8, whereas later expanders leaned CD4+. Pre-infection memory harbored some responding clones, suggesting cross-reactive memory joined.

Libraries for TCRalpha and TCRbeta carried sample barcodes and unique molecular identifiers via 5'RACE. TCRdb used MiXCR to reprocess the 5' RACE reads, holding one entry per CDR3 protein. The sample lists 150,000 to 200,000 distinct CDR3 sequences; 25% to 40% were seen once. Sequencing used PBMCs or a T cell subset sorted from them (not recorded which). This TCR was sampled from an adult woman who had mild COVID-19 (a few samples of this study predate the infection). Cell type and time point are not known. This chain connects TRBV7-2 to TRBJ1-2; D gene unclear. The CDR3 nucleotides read TGTGCCAGCAGCTTAGGGGTTCGGGACTATGGCTACACCTTC. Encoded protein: CASSLGVRDYGYTF.